This TCR beta chain originates from a study of cytomegalovirus exposure and HLA in healthy donors. Repertoires were generated with immunoSEQ multiplex PCR, while TCRdb's copy carries only in-frame clones and drops some. Here the sample spans roughly 150,000 clones, approximately 96% being singletons. The CDR3 has 12 amino acids. CDR1 and CDR2 from the germline V gene are SQVTM and ANQGSEA. Trimming pared 5 bases from V and 6 bases from J, leaving 11 bases between. About this clone: The target antigen is unknown.

Findings and caveats of the study: The classifier reportedly diagnosed cytomegalovirus status with high specificity and sensitivity. Some TCR beta chains (around 180 of them) were listed as cytomegalovirus-associated.

This TCR came from a woman younger than 30 in good health and CMV-seronegative. The sequenced material came from PBMCs. This rearrangement joins TRBV29-1 to TRBJ2-1; possibly TRBD1 for D (6 bases). CDR3 bases: TGCAGCGTTAATAGAGGGGGCAATGAGCAGTTCTTC. This translates into CSVNRGGNEQFF.